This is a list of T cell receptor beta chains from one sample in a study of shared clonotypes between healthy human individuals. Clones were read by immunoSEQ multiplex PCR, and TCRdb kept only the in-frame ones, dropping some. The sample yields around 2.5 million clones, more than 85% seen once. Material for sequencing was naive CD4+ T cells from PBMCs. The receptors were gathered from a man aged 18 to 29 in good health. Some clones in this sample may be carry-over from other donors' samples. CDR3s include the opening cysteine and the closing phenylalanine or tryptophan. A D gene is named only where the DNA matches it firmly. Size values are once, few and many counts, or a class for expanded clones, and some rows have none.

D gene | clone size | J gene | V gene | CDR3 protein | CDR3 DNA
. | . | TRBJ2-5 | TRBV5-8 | CASSLMTGRETQYF | TGTGCCAGCAGCCTGATGACAGGACGGGAGACCCAGTACTTC
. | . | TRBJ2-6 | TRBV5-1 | CASSWTEYGANVLTF | TGCGCCAGCAGCTGGACAGAGTACGGGGCCAACGTCCTGACTTTC
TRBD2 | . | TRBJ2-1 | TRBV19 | CASSRGLAVNEQFF | TGTGCCAGTAGTCGGGGACTAGCGGTCAATGAGCAGTTCTTC
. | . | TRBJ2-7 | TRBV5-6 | CASSLWGNEQYF | TGTGCCAGCAGCTTGTGGGGCAACGAGCAGTACTTC
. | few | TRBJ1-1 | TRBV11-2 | CASSFEVLRTEAFF | TGTGCCAGCAGCTTCGAGGTTCTGAGGACTGAAGCTTTCTTT
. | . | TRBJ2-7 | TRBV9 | CASSLKSSYEQYF | TGTGCCAGCAGCCTAAAGAGCTCCTACGAGCAGTACTTC
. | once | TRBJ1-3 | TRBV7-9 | CASSSPDRNGNTIYF | TGTGCCAGTTCAAGTCCAGACAGAAATGGAAACACCATATATTTT
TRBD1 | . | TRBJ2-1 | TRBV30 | CAWSLDRDRNEQFF | TGTGCCTGGAGTTTGGACAGGGACCGCAATGAGCAGTTCTTC
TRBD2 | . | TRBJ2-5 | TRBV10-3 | CAIKRGLAGEQETQYF | TGTGCCATCAAAAGAGGACTAGCGGGAGAACAAGAGACCCAGTACTTC
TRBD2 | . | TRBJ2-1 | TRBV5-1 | CASSSWTSGRRRGSYNEQFF | TGCGCCAGCAGCTCTTGGACTAGCGGGAGACGGCGTGGGTCCTACAATGAGCAGTTCTTC
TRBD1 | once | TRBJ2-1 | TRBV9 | CASSGQPGTGNENEQFF | TGTGCCAGCAGCGGACAACCCGGGACAGGGAATGAAAATGAGCAGTTCTTC
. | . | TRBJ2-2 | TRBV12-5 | CASGGRSGGGTGELFF | TGTGCTAGTGGAGGGCGTAGCGGAGGGGGAACCGGGGAGCTGTTTTTT
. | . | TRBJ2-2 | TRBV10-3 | CAISRSSVTVNTGELFF | TGTGCCATCAGTAGATCATCGGTGACAGTGAACACCGGGGAGCTGTTTTTT
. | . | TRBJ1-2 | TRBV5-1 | CASSPMGIGDGYTF | TGCGCCAGCTCTCCCATGGGGATTGGTGATGGCTACACCTTC
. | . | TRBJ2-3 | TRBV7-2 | CASSSGLPPGGDTQYF | TGTGCCAGCAGCTCGGGACTGCCTCCGGGCGGAGATACGCAGTATTTT
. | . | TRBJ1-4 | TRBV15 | CATSPRNEKLFF | TGTGCCACCAGCCCCCGTAATGAAAAACTGTTTTTT
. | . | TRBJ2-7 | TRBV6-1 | CASSALAAGYLYF | TGTGCCAGCAGTGCATTGGCGGCGGGATATCTGTACTTC
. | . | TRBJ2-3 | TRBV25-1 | CASSDAHTTDTQYF | TGTGCCAGCAGTGATGCGCATACCACAGATACGCAGTATTTT
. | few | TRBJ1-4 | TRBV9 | CASSVGGHDEKLFF | TGTGCCAGCAGCGTAGGGGGGCACGATGAAAAACTGTTTTTT
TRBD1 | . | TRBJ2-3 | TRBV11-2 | CASSLDRGTDTQYF | TGTGCCAGCAGCTTGGACAGGGGCACAGATACGCAGTATTTT
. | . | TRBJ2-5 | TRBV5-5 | CASSLVRGGPTQETQYF | TGTGCCAGCAGCTTGGTACGTGGGGGACCAACCCAAGAGACCCAGTACTTC
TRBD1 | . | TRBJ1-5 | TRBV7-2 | CASSITGDQPQHF | TGTGCCAGCAGCATAACAGGGGACCAGCCCCAGCATTTT
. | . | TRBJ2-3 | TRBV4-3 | CASSQDRQGASTDTQYF | TGCGCCAGCAGCCAAGATCGCCAGGGCGCTAGCACAGATACGCAGTATTTT
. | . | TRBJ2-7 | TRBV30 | CAWSPGGVSEQYF | TGTGCCTGGAGCCCCGGTGGGGTCAGCGAGCAGTACTTC
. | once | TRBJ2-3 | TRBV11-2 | CASSFSPDTQYF | TGTGCCAGCAGCTTCTCCCCAGATACGCAGTATTTT
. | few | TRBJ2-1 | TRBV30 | CAWNSNLGGNEQFF | TGTGCCTGGAACTCCAACCTTGGGGGCAATGAGCAGTTCTTC
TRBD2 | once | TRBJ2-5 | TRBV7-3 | CASSLGTSGQETQYF | TGTGCCAGCAGCTTGGGGACTAGCGGGCAAGAGACCCAGTACTTC
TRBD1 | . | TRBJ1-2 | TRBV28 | CASSSTGAANYGYTF | TGTGCCAGCAGTTCTACAGGGGCAGCTAACTATGGCTACACCTTC
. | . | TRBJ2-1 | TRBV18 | CASSPLRGYNEQFF | TGTGCCAGCTCACCACTCCGGGGGTACAATGAGCAGTTCTTC
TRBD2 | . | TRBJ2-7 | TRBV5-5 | CASSLASFEGLAGADEQYF | TGTGCCAGCAGCTTGGCTTCCTTTGAGGGGCTAGCGGGAGCCGACGAGCAGTACTTC
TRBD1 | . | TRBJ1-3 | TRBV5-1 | CASSLGGTGGNTIYF | TGCGCCAGCAGCTTAGGGGGGACAGGTGGAAACACCATATATTTT
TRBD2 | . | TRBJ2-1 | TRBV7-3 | CASSLMASGPNEQFF | TGTGCCAGCAGCTTAATGGCTAGCGGACCCAATGAGCAGTTCTTC
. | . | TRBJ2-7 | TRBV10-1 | CASSDFRVPLPEQYF | TGCGCCAGCAGTGATTTCCGGGTCCCACTACCCGAGCAGTACTTC
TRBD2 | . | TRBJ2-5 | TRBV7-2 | CASSSDGQGGETQYF | TGTGCCAGCAGCTCGGATGGGCAGGGAGGGGAGACCCAGTACTTC
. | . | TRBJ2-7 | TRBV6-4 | CASSWDPTLTYEQYF | TGTGCCAGCAGTTGGGACCCGACATTAACCTACGAGCAGTACTTC
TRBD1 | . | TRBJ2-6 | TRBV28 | CASSTPGQGVSGANVLTF | TGTGCCAGCAGTACGCCGGGACAGGGGGTGTCTGGGGCCAACGTCCTGACTTTC
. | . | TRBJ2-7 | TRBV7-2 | CASSLMVGPVGEQYF | TGTGCCAGCAGCTTAATGGTGGGCCCTGTTGGCGAGCAGTACTTC
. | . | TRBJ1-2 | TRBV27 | CASSLVSGVGYTF | TGTGCCAGCAGTTTAGTTTCAGGGGTGGGCTACACCTTC
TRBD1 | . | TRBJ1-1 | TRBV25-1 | CASSEWDRSAYTEAFF | TGTGCCAGCAGTGAGTGGGACAGGTCAGCGTACACTGAAGCTTTCTTT
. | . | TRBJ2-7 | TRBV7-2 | CASSRRGRNYEQYF | TGTGCCAGCAGCCGCCGTGGCAGAAACTACGAGCAGTACTTC
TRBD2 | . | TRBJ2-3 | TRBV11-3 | CASSPGTNTDTQYF | TGTGCCAGCAGCCCCGGGACTAACACAGATACGCAGTATTTT
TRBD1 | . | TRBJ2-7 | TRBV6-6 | CASNLRTGIYEQYF | TGTGCCAGCAATCTCCGGACAGGAATCTACGAGCAGTACTTC
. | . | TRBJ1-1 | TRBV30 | CAWSVRGSGGTGNTEAFF | TGTGCCTGGAGTGTAAGGGGCTCGGGTGGCACGGGGAACACTGAAGCTTTCTTT
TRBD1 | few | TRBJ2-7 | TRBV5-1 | CASSLEQGNYEQYF | TGCGCCAGCAGCTTGGAACAGGGGAACTACGAGCAGTACTTC
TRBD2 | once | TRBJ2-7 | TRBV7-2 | CASSPGTRGSEQYF | TGTGCCAGCAGTCCCGGGACTAGAGGGAGCGAGCAGTACTTC
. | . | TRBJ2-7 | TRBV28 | CASSLWQLGSYEQYF | TGTGCCAGCAGTTTATGGCAGCTCGGCTCCTACGAGCAGTACTTC
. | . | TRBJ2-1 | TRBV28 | CASSEGAGGPNEQFF | TGTGCCAGCAGTGAGGGGGCGGGAGGACCTAATGAGCAGTTCTTC
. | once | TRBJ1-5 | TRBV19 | CASRKLDGLYQPQHF | TGTGCCAGTAGAAAACTGGACGGACTCTATCAGCCCCAGCATTTT
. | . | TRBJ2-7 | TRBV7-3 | CASSLDGLVSEQYF | TGTGCCAGCAGTTTGGACGGCCTAGTTAGCGAGCAGTACTTC
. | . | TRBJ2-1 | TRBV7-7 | CASSLDSSGEQFF | TGTGCCAGCAGCTTAGACTCCTCCGGTGAGCAGTTCTTC
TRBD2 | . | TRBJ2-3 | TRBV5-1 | CASSLGLAPIQDTQYF | TGCGCCAGCAGCTTGGGACTAGCGCCAATACAAGATACGCAGTATTTT
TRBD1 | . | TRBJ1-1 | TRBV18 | CASDPPQGRTFF | TGTGCCAGCGACCCCCCACAGGGGCGAACTTTCTTT